This T cell receptor (beta chain) was documented in a study of vaccination effects on CD4 cells after COVID-19. CDR3 length equals 14 residues. Trimming cost V 5 bases and J 0 bases, with 9 bases left between them. Germline CDR1 and CDR2: LNHDA and SQIVND (reference sequence). Sequencing followed a ViraFEST assay step that expanded antigen-specific CD4+ T cells with viral peptide pools. The culture ran for approximately 10 days, and then CD4+ T cells were isolated. All vaccine recipients tested negative for nucleocapsid antibodies and had never contracted SARS-CoV-2 infection. On days 3 and 7, fresh IL-2 medium replaced half the medium. Clones were read by immunoSEQ multiplex PCR, and TCRdb kept only the in-frame ones, dropping some. Seen here are around 25,000 clones, roughly 70% observed once, and the top ten hold around a tenth. On this clone itself: Its antigen is not known.

The chain joins TRBV19 to TRBJ2-3, with D uncertain. The material was CD4+ T cells from PBMCs cultured with HCoV-NL63 spike peptides, obtained before COVID-19 vaccination. The TCR sequence derives from a human donor who received a COVID-19 vaccine. As DNA, the CDR3 is TGTGCCAGTAGTCTCTCTTCGAGCACAGATACGCAGTATTTT. Translated, it gives CASSLSSSTDTQYF.